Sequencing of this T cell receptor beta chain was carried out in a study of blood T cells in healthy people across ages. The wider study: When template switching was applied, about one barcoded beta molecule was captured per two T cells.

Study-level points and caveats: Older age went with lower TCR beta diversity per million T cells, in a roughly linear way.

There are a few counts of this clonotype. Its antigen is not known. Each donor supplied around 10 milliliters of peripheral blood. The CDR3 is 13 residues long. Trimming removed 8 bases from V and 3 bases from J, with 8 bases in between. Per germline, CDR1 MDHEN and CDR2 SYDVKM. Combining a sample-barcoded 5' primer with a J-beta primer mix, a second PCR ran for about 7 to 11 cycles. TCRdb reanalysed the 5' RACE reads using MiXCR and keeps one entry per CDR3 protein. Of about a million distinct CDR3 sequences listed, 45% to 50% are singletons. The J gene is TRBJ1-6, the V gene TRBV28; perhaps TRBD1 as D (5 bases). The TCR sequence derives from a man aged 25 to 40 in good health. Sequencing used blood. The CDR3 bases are TGTGCCAGCGCCCAGGGCTATAATTCACCCCTCCACTTT. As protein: CASAQGYNSPLHF. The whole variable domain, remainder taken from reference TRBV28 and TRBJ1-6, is DVKVTQSSRYLVKRTGEKVFLECVQDMDHENMFWYRQDPGLGLRLIYFSYDVKMKEKGDIPEGYSVSREKKERFSLILESASTNQTSMYLCASAQGYNSPLHFGNGTRLTVT.